These 22 T cell receptor beta chains were all obtained from the same sample, sequenced in a study of cytomegalovirus exposure and HLA in healthy donors. The PCR had 60 Vbeta and 13 Jbeta primers. TCRdb's copy holds only in-frame clones and misses some; the assay was immunoSEQ multiplex PCR. The repertoire holds about 210,000 clones, with 75% to 80% as singletons. The sample comprised PBMCs. The receptors were sampled from a male donor in good health and CMV-seronegative.

This clone was seen once. The chain combines TRBV9 with TRBJ2-7, with 13 bases identical to TRBD2. There are 16 residues in the CDR3. The junction had 5 bases not matched to a gene; V was cut back by 3 bases and J by 2 bases. CDR1 is SGDLS, CDR2 YYNGEE, per germline. The CDR3 DNA is TGTGCCAGCAGCGAGGGGGGACTAGCGGGAACCTACGAGCAGTACTTC. Residues: CASSEGGLAGTYEQYF.

The CDR3 region is CASSLWSGVVYQPQHF. As DNA, the CDR3 is TGTGCCAGCAGCTTATGGTCAGGGGTAGTCTATCAGCCCCAGCATTTT. The chain combines TRBV7-8 with TRBJ1-5; perhaps TRBD1 as D (6 bases). This CDR3 comprises 16 residues. Germline CDR1 reads SGHVS; CDR2 reads FQNEAQ. V gave up 2 bases and J gave up 5 bases, with 16 bases separating them.

This sequence joins TRBV27 and TRBJ2-7; weak D call: TRBD1 (6 bases). The ends were cut back, 5 bases at V and 6 bases at J, with 14 bases in the middle. The germline V gene encodes CDR1 MNHEY and CDR2 SMNVEV (reference sequence). The CDR3 runs 13 residues. CDR3 bases: TGTGCCAGCAGTATCTCTACAGGGTCCGAGCAGTACTTC. Translation: CASSISTGSEQYF.

CDR3 DNA: TGTGCCAGCAGCCCCGGACAGGGAGGACATGGCTACACCTTC. It translates to CASSPGQGGHGYTF. J is TRBJ1-2 and V is TRBV7-9; TRBD1 matches 8 bases. Germline values: CDR1 SEHNR, CDR2 FQNEAQ (reference sequence). With 5 bases clipped from V and 6 bases from J, the junction kept 8 bases outside the gene matches. The CDR3 spans 14 residues.

This chain connects TRBV30 to TRBJ2-7; 8 nucleotides match TRBD2. Germline lookup yields CDR1 GTSNPN and CDR2 SVGIG (reference sequence). The CDR3 has 14 amino acids. Losses at the gene ends were 5 bases for V and 6 bases for J; bases not matched to a gene: 12. CDR3 residues: CAWGFRGGTSEQYF. The CDR3 region has the DNA TGTGCCTGGGGCTTCCGGGGGGGCACGAGCGAGCAGTACTTC.

The V gene is TRBV6-4, the J gene TRBJ1-2; D unresolved. Germline CDR1 and CDR2: MRHNA and SNTAGT. V lost 5 bases to trimming and J lost 7 bases, with 26 bases between them. The CDR3 extends over 17 amino acids. In DNA form, the CDR3 reads TGTGCCAGCAGTCCCGGCCCTTTAGCCGGAATCGCTAGTGGCTACACCTTC. Translation gives CASSPGPLAGIASGYTF.

This rearrangement joins TRBV7-6 to TRBJ1-5, with 8 bases lining up with TRBD1. This CDR3 has 17 amino acids. With V trimmed by 2 bases and J by 7 bases, 13 bases remained unmatched. Germline CDR1 and CDR2: SGHVS and FNYEAQ. The CDR3 DNA reads as TGTGCCAGCAGCTTACATGTGGGTGGGACAGGCACACAGCCCCAGCATTTT. This translates into CASSLHVGGTGTQPQHF.

The chain is built from TRBV4-1 and TRBJ1-4; 7 bases align to TRBD1. J lost 10 bases, V lost 2 bases, and 10 bases had no gene match. CDR3 size: 15 residues. CDR1 and CDR2 from the germline V gene are MGHRA and YSYEKL. The CDR3 region has the DNA TGCGCCAGCAGCCAACCGACAGGGACAAGGGGAAAACTGTTTTTT. Its protein is CASSQPTGTRGKLFF.

The V and J genes are TRBV1 and TRBJ2-2; the D call in the table, TRBD1, was not verified against the DNA. TRBV1 is shown as a pseudogene. CDR3 size: 15 residues. The CDR3: CTSSLGTGFTGELFF. The CDR3, as DNA: TGCACCAGCAGCCTCGGGACAGGGTTCACCGGGGAGCTGTTTTTT.

The chain couples TRBV11-2 to TRBJ2-3; 7 nucleotides match TRBD1. The CDR3 extends over 16 amino acids. Germline CDR1 and CDR2: SGHAT and FQNNGV. V gave up 1 base and J gave up 4 bases; unmatched junction bases: 8. The CDR3 DNA reads as TGTGCCAGCAGCTTAGGGGTTGACAGGGCGGCAGATACGCAGTATTTT. Amino acids: CASSLGVDRAADTQYF.

The chain combines TRBV6-5 with TRBJ2-7, with 7 bases identical to TRBD1. The V segment lost 6 bases and the J segment 0 bases; nucleotides outside the gene matches: 8. The CDR3 runs to 15 residues. The V gene's germline CDR1 is MNHEY and CDR2 SVGAGI. The CDR3, as DNA: TGTGCCAGCAGCATAGCCGGGACAGACTCCTACGAGCAGTACTTC. Amino acids: CASSIAGTDSYEQYF.

This chain uses TRBV4-3 with TRBJ1-1; D not resolved. V lost 0 bases, J lost 7 bases, and 9 bases lay in between. Germline V lookup: CDR1 LGHNA, CDR2 YSLEER. The CDR3 is 13 amino acids. The DNA of the CDR3 is TGCGCCAGCAGCCAAGAGGACGGGATTGAAGCTTTCTTT. Protein sequence: CASSQEDGIEAFF.

V gene TRBV13 combines with J gene TRBJ1-1; D unresolved. V lost 5 bases and J lost 1, with 8 bases in between. Per the germline V gene, CDR1 is PRHDT and CDR2 is FYEKMQ (reference sequence). The CDR3 is 13 amino acids. CDR3 sequence: CASSVTSNTEAFF. CDR3 sequence (DNA): TGTGCCAGCAGCGTCACATCGAACACTGAAGCTTTCTTT.

The chain joins TRBV19 to TRBJ2-1; 10 nucleotides match TRBD1. The CDR3 length is 16 residues. The V segment lost 5 bases and the J segment 8 bases; nucleotides outside the gene matches: 12. The V gene's germline CDR1 is LNHDA and CDR2 SQIVND (reference sequence). DNA of the CDR3: TGTGCCAGTAGTCTCTCGACAGGGGGCATCGGGGATGAGCAGTTCTTC. It codes for CASSLSTGGIGDEQFF. Together with reference TRBV19 and TRBJ2-1, the CDR3 gives the full variable domain: DGGITQSPKYLFRKEGQNVTLSCEQNLNHDAMYWYRQDPGQGLRLIYYSQIVNDFQKGDIAEGYSVSREKKESFPLTVTSAQKNPTAFYLCASSLSTGGIGDEQFFGPGTRLTVL.

V and J are TRBV5-5 and TRBJ1-5; TRBD1 agrees at 7 bases. The germline CDR1 and CDR2 sequences are SGHKS and YYEKEE (reference sequence). There are 18 residues in the CDR3. Trimming at V came to 1 base and at J to 6 bases, leaving 16 bases not matched to a gene. CDR3 protein: CASSLYRSGQGGSQPQHF. The CDR3 nucleotides read TGTGCCAGCAGCTTGTATAGGTCGGGGCAGGGGGGAAGTCAGCCCCAGCATTTT.

The rearrangement uses TRBV7-3 and TRBJ2-2, with TRBD2 identical over 11 bases. With V trimmed by 5 bases and J by 5 bases, 7 bases remained unmatched. Germline V CDR1 and CDR2: SGHTA, FQGTGA. CDR3 length: 16 amino acids. The CDR3 DNA follows: TGTGCCAGCAGCCCTCTCCGACTAGCGGGGACCGGGGAGCTGTTTTTT. The encoded protein is CASSPLRLAGTGELFF.

V and J are TRBV5-1 and TRBJ2-2; 12 bases fit TRBD2. With 5 bases clipped from V and 2 bases from J, the junction kept 4 bases outside the gene matches. The CDR3 has 16 amino acids. Germline assignment: CDR1 SGHRS and CDR2 YFSETQ. CDR3 sequence (DNA): TGCGCCAGCAGGCCTAGCGGGGGGGCCAACACCGGGGAGCTGTTTTTT. It encodes CASRPSGGANTGELFF.

The chain combines TRBV5-1 with TRBJ2-7; 7 nucleotides line up with TRBD1. CDR3 length: 13 amino acids. Looked up from germline, CDR1 is SGHRS and CDR2 is YFSETQ. V was clipped by 4 bases and J by 2 bases; unmatched bases: 3. This CDR3 reads CASSQTGPYEQYF. CDR3 bases: TGCGCCAGCAGCCAGACAGGGCCCTACGAGCAGTACTTC.

The chain combines TRBV19 with TRBJ1-6; 7 bases are shared with TRBD1. V dropped 1 base and J dropped 13; count of bases not matched to a gene: 10. Germline CDR1 LNHDA, CDR2 SQIVND (reference sequence). The CDR3 runs to 15 residues. This chain's CDR3 is CASSIGQGVNMPLHF. The CDR3 coding sequence is TGTGCCAGTAGTATAGGACAGGGCGTCAATATGCCCCTCCACTTT.

V is TRBV5-1 and J is TRBJ1-1, with D unclear. Germline V CDR1 and CDR2: SGHRS, YFSETQ. The CDR3 is made up of 15 amino acids. Trimming cost V 4 bases and J 5 bases, with 18 bases left between them. The CDR3 nucleotides read TGCGCCAGCAGCCCCCTCCTACTGGGAGGAACTGAAGCTTTCTTT. Amino acids: CASSPLLLGGTEAFF.

The chain links TRBV2 to TRBJ1-2; D is perhaps TRBD1 (6 bases). CDR1 and CDR2 from the germline V gene are SNHLY and FYNNEI. Trimming left V 3 bases short and J 5 bases short, with 10 bases between. The CDR3 is 13 residues long. CDR3 sequence: CASSDRQGYGYTF. The CDR3 DNA reads as TGTGCCAGCAGTGATAGGCAGGGGTATGGCTACACCTTC.

The chain uses TRBV30 and TRBJ2-6, with 7 bases fitting TRBD1. Germline CDR1 reads GTSNPN; CDR2 reads SVGIG (reference sequence). This CDR3 contains 16 residues. V was clipped by 7 bases and J by 0 bases; unmatched bases: 9. The CDR3 is CAFYRGQLSGANVLTF. CDR3 coding DNA: TGTGCCTTCTACCGGGGACAGCTCTCTGGGGCCAACGTCCTGACTTTC.